This TCR beta chain was retrieved from a study of response to subunit inactivated influenza vaccine. TCRdb itself ran the RT-PCR reads through MiXCR, one entry per CDR3 protein. This table has more than 550,000 distinct CDR3 sequences, 10% to 15% appearing once. With 5 bases removed from V and 5 bases from J, the gap between germline ends came to 13 bases. This CDR3 is built from 14 residues. This clonotype was found a few times. The specimen comprised PBMCs from blood, sampled on the day of vaccination. The source of this sequence is a man aged 45 to 65 who received an inactivated influenza vaccine. The V and J genes are TRBV12-3 or TRBV12-4 and TRBJ1-5; D may be TRBD1 (5 bases). The CDR3 loop is CASSRQFLYQPQHF. For the CDR3, the DNA is TGTGCCAGCAGTAGACAGTTTCTTTATCAGCCCCAGCATTTT.